Listed below are T cell receptor beta chains from one sample, sequenced in a study of CD8 T cells in Susac syndrome. TCRdb fed the immunoSEQ multiplex PCR reads into MiXCR, producing one record per CDR3 protein. The table has about 180,000 distinct CDR3 sequences, 85% to 95% seen once; the top ten hold less than 0.2%. Material: CD8+ T cells from PBMCs. These receptors came from a human donor with multiple sclerosis. CDR3s leave out the opening cysteine and the closing phenylalanine or tryptophan.

V	J	CDR3
TRBV19	TRBJ1-2	AIDRGRGNEGYT
TRBV4-1	TRBJ2-4	ASSRHPSGRLAKNIQY
TRBV6-5	TRBJ1-1	ASSYTGQGTEAF
TRBV28	TRBJ2-1	ASTRGLVPNEQF
TRBV6-2/TRBV6-3	TRBJ2-3	ASSQRTRIPDTQY
TRBV6-5	TRBJ2-1	ASISSGYNEQF
TRBV10-2	TRBJ2-1	ASSARGSYNEQF
TRBV9	TRBJ2-1	ASSVDSSGTWNEQF
TRBV29-1	TRBJ2-1	SVVGGTSTEQF
TRBV12-3/TRBV12-4	TRBJ2-5	ASSPNTGGETQY
TRBV6-1	TRBJ2-6	ASTSWGSGANVLT
TRBV27	TRBJ2-7	ASSSTTLFGQY
TRBV5-6	TRBJ2-3	ASSPGLAGTQY
TRBV7-9	TRBJ1-5	ASSGGLGGQPQH
TRBV4-1	TRBJ2-7	ASSQWSAPTYEQY
TRBV19	TRBJ1-1	ASTVGLSGAF
TRBV27	TRBJ2-2	ASTSGQAGPYTGELF
TRBV29-1	TRBJ1-2	SETYYT
TRBV28	TRBJ2-1	ASSPEGCEQF
TRBV27	TRBJ2-1	ASSLGAEPYNEQF
TRBV13	TRBJ2-5	ASSSTNQETQY
TRBV5-1	TRBJ2-3	ASSLSISSGGMADTQY
TRBV12-5	TRBJ2-1	ASGLGLGLAGNNEQF
TRBV3-1	TRBJ2-1	ASSQYPADNEQF
TRBV7-9	TRBJ2-7	ASSHLNTYEQY
TRBV25-1	TRBJ2-7	ASSGIASEQY
TRBV5-1	TRBJ2-2	ASSVDRAAGELF
TRBV29-1	TRBJ2-5	SVSTLAGTGQETQY
TRBV3-1	TRBJ2-4	ASLGSLAKNIQY
TRBV27	TRBJ2-1	ASSPSDRYNEQF
TRBV20-1	TRBJ2-7	SPRSGSEQY
TRBV15	TRBJ2-3	ATKDRATDTQY